These 13 T cell receptor beta chains originate from one sample sequenced in a study of read filtering for tumor transcriptome and immune sequencing. This library used around 400 ng RNA and molecular barcoded adaptors spanning alpha/delta and beta/gamma chains. TCRdb re-analysed the reads in MiXCR, keeping a single row per CDR3 protein. The table has tens of thousands of distinct CDR3 sequences, approximately 14% seen once; the top ten hold approximately 50%. The sample comprised a population of CD138-negative cells sorted from bone marrow. Receptors originate from a donor over 35 with multiple myeloma.

This clonotype was seen at least ten times. This chain joins TRBV18 and TRBJ2-1; 11 nucleotides line up with TRBD2. From germline, CDR1 is KGHSH and CDR2 LQKENI. The junction had 2 bases not matched to a gene; V was cut back by 3 bases and J by 4 bases. This CDR3 has 15 residues. The CDR3 loop is CASSPGTSGYNEQFF. Written as DNA, the CDR3 is TGTGCCAGCTCACCCGGGACTAGCGGTTACAATGAGCAGTTCTTC.

This clonotype was recorded at least ten times. The J gene is TRBJ2-3, the V gene TRBV29-1, with 7 bases identical to TRBD1. Germline V gene data show CDR1 as SQVTM and CDR2 as ANQGSEA. The junction had 11 bases not matched to a gene; V was cut back by 8 bases and J by 6 bases. This CDR3 is built from 13 residues. In DNA form, the CDR3 reads TGCAGCAGCCGACAGGGTGGCCTTGATACGCAGTATTTT. It translates to CSSRQGGLDTQYF.

This clonotype was counted at least ten times. This sequence joins TRBV6-2 or TRBV6-3 and TRBJ2-1; TRBD2 is a possible D gene (5 bases). Trimming took off 7 bases at V and 9 bases at J, with 16 bases between the two ends. The CDR3 length is 13 residues. CDR1 is MNHEY and CDR2 is SVGEGT in the germline V gene. Here the CDR3 reads CASTQLREGEQFF. The CDR3 DNA reads TGTGCCAGCACCCAGCTACGGGAAGGTGAGCAGTTCTTC.

This clonotype came up once. A much larger clone lies a single base off, so this may be a read error. The chain carries TRBV7-2 and TRBJ1-1, with D hard to call. The CDR3 runs to 14 residues. V gave up 4 bases and J gave up 4 bases, with 13 bases separating them. The germline CDR1 and CDR2 sequences are SGHTA and FQGNSA. CDR3 in DNA: TGTGCCAGCAGCTGGAGCCCGGGCGGCACTGAAGCTTTCTTT. Its protein is CASSWSPGGTEAFF. Full variable domain (rest looked up from reference TRBV7-2 and TRBJ1-1): GAGVSQSPSNKVTEKGKDVELRCDPISGHTALYWYRQSLGQGLEFLIYFQGNSAPDKSGLPSDRFSAERTGGSVSTLTIQRTQQEDSAVYLCASSWSPGGTEAFFGQGTRLTVV.

At least ten counts were recorded for this clonotype. V and J are TRBV29-1 and TRBJ2-7, with TRBD1 matching over 8 bases. CDR1 is SQVTM and CDR2 is ANQGSEA in the germline V gene. This CDR3 has 15 amino acids. V dropped 7 bases and J dropped 4; count of bases not matched to a gene: 15. The chain's CDR3 is CSGMTGDGPLYEQYF. For the CDR3, the DNA is TGCAGCGGCATGACAGGGGATGGTCCTTTGTACGAGCAGTACTTC.

This clonotype occurred many times. J is TRBJ2-3 and V is TRBV27; the D is unclear. Germline-derived CDR1 and CDR2 are MNHEY and SMNVEV (reference sequence). There are 13 residues in the CDR3. The V end was cut by 3 bases, the J end by 6 bases, with 10 bases between. The CDR3 nucleotides are TGTGCCAGCAGTTTGGGTCTCGCGGATACGCAGTATTTT. As protein: CASSLGLADTQYF.

This clonotype was detected only once. A read error may account for a junction end that differs from germline. V is TRBV10-3 and J is TRBJ2-5, with TRBD1 matching 8 bases. CDR1 is ENHRY, CDR2 SYGVKD, per germline. This CDR3 has 15 amino acids. CDR3 protein: CAISPEDREQETRYF. The CDR3 nucleotides are TGTGCCATCAGCCCAGAGGACAGGGAACAAGAGACCCGGTACTTC.

Note on this clonotype: A much larger clone is a single base away; this may be a read error. Written as DNA, the CDR3 is TGTGCCAGCAGCCCAGGGGGAGGGACCTCTGGGGCCAACGTCCCGACTTTC. Translating gives CASSPGGGTSGANVPTF. The rearrangement uses TRBV7-2 and TRBJ2-6; D may be TRBD1 or TRBD2 (7 bases each). The CDR3 covers 17 residues. CDR1 SGHTA and CDR2 FQGNSA come from the germline V gene.

The chain joins TRBV5-5 to TRBJ2-3; a weak D match, TRBD2 (6 bases). The CDR3 extends over 15 amino acids. Germline CDR1 reads SGHKS; CDR2 reads YYEKEE (reference sequence). The V end was cut by 4 bases, the J end by 2 bases, with 14 bases between. The CDR3 region is CASSVRDSFTDTQYF. The CDR3 nucleotides are TGTGCCAGCAGCGTCCGGGACTCCTTCACAGATACGCAGTATTTT.

This clonotype was seen ten or more times. The V call is TRBV29-1, the J call TRBJ2-2; TRBD1 matches at 7 bases. J was trimmed by 4 bases and V by 4 bases; bases with no gene match: 9. The CDR3 sequence is 15 residues long. Germline V gene sequence: CDR1 SQVTM, CDR2 ANQGSEA. CDR3 sequence (DNA): TGCAGCGTTGGCCATCTGACAGGGCGCACCGGGGAGCTGTTTTTT. It translates to CSVGHLTGRTGELFF.

This clonotype has a count of ten or more. CDR3 DNA sequence: TGTGCCACGGGGGGCGGGAGTGGAGCTGAGACCCAGTACTTC. It codes for CATGGGSGAETQYF. The chain couples TRBV15 to TRBJ2-5; D is possibly TRBD2 (7 bases). Germline loops: CDR1 LNHNV, CDR2 YYDKDF (reference sequence). Trimming left V 9 bases short and J 5 bases short, with 19 bases between. This CDR3 has 14 residues.

In regard to this clonotype: One end of the junction varies from germline; a read error may be responsible. The V and J genes are TRBV20-1 and TRBJ2-1, with 10 bases aligning to TRBD2. Germline CDR1 and CDR2: DFQATT and SNEGSKA (reference sequence). The CDR3 has 16 amino acids. CDR3 nucleotides: TGCAGTGCTAGACGGGGACAAGCGGGAGGGCGCAATGAGCAGCTCTTC. This encodes CSARRGQAGGRNEQLF.

This clonotype was recorded many times. The V gene is TRBV28, the J gene TRBJ2-7; TRBD1 matches at 7 bases. The germline CDR1 and CDR2 sequences are MDHEN and SYDVKM. The V segment lost 6 bases and the J segment 2 bases; nucleotides outside the gene matches: 13. The CDR3 covers 16 residues. CDR3 in amino acids: CASRGTDRLMAYEQYF. The CDR3 region has the DNA TGTGCCAGCAGGGGTACGGACAGGCTAATGGCCTACGAGCAGTACTTC.